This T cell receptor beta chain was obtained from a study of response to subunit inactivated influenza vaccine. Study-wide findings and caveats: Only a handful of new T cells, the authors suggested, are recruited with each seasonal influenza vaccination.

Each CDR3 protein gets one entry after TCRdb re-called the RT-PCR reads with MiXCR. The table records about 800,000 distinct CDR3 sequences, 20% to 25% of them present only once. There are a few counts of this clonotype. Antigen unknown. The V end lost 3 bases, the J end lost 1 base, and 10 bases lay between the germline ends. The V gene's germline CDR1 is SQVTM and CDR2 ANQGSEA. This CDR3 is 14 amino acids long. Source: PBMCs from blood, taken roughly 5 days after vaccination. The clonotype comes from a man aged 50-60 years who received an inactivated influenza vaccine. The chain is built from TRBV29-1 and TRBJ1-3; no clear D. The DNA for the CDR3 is TGCAGCGTTGACTTAGACAATTCTGGAAACACCATATATTTT. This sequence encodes CSVDLDNSGNTIYF.